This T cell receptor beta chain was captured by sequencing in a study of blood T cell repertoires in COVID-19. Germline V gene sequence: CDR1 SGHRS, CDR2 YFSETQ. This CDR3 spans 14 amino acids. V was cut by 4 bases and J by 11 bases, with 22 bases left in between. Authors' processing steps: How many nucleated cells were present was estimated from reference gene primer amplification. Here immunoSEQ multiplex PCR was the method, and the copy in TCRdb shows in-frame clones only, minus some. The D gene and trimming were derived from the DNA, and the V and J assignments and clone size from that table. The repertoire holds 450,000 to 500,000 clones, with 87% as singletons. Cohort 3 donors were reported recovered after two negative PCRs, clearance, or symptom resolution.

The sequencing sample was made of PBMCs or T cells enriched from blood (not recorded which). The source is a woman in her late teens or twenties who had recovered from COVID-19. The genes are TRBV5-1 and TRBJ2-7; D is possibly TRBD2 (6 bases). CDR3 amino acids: CASSHAVGGQEEYF. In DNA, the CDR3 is TGCGCCAGCAGCCACGCGGTCGGGGGTCAGGAGGAGTACTTC.